Listed below are T cell receptor beta chains from one sample, sequenced in a study of blood T cells in healthy people across ages. One entry per CDR3 protein results from TCRdb running MiXCR on the 5' RACE reads. Among about a million distinct CDR3 sequences, roughly half were seen once, and the ten largest hold roughly 23%. The sequenced material came from blood. These TCRs come from an older woman in good health. The CDR3 runs from the conserved cysteine through the conserved F or W. Each record gives: CDR3 length, V gene, CDR3 protein.

14 | TRBV9 | CASSVGQSDYEQYF
14 | TRBV6-5 | CASSGQGEDYEQYF
15 | TRBV4-1 | CASSQAHRGRTEAFF
13 | TRBV27 | CASRVQGAYEQYF
15 | TRBV7-9 | CASSPRDGARFEQYF
15 | TRBV7-9 | CASRPRDSLSNEQFF
12 | TRBV13 | CASSLPGSPLHF
13 | TRBV5-6 | CAGSSGGQQPQHF
15 | TRBV5-1 | CASSPSTGLSYEQYF
16 | TRBV12-3/TRBV12-4 | CASSGTAQKNTGELFF
15 | TRBV11-2 | CASSTGRSSGNTLYF
16 | TRBV5-1 | CASSLALAGAGDTQYF
15 | TRBV7-9 | CASSLTSGRVEKLFF
12 | TRBV25-1 | CASSANVRGAFF
17 | TRBV5-6 | CASSFRDRGRRTEKLFF
15 | TRBV7-2 | CASSLVGTENYEQYF
16 | TRBV5-1 | CASSLSRTLGTGELFF
14 | TRBV7-6 | CASSVAQRGGEQFF
13 | TRBV20-1 | CSASPSRDSEQFF
12 | TRBV27 | CASSKTGYTQYF
13 | TRBV7-6 | CASSGTTSYEQYF
16 | TRBV4-3 | CASSQEATGDPDEQYF
15 | TRBV6-2/TRBV6-3 | CASSTAAGGRETQYF
15 | TRBV6-1 | CASSRGGRSFYEQYF
15 | TRBV6-2/TRBV6-3 | CASTWGDKSSYEQYF
12 | TRBV7-2 | CASSLSVAGAFF
13 | TRBV29-1 | CSARWGQTYGYTF
14 | TRBV29-1 | CSGATGDGGETQYF
12 | TRBV20-1 | CSASGGPYEQYF
13 | TRBV12-3/TRBV12-4 | CASRSGTNQPQHF
15 | TRBV5-1 | CASSLGGTPYNEQFF
14 | TRBV7-6 | CASSSDGSLYEQYF
14 | TRBV3-1 | CASSPGLTPYEQYF
15 | TRBV7-2 | CASSSRPGQGGGYTF
16 | TRBV7-2 | CASSWAVGRVGETQYF
14 | TRBV3-1 | CASSQEANTDTQYF
15 | TRBV27 | CASSTNRQGEYEQYF
15 | TRBV7-3 | CASSPSGTGDFEQFF
13 | TRBV9 | CASSVAGSYEQYF
16 | TRBV5-1 | CASSLATSGGYNEQFF
14 | TRBV6-5 | CASSDRTSRDEQYF
19 | TRBV18 | CASSPWTSGSNIVYNEQFF